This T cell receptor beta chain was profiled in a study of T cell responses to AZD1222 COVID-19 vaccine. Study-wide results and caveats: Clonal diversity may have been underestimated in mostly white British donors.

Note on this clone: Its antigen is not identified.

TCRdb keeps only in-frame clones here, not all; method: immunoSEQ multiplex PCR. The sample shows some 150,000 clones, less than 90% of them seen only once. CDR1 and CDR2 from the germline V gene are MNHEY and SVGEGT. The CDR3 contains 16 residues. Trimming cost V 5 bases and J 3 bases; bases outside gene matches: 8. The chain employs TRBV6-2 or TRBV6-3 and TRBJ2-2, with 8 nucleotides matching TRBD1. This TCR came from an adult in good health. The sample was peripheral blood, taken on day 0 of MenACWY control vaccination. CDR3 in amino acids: CASSQTGDVYTGELFF. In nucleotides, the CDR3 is TGTGCCAGCAGTCAGACAGGGGACGTCTACACCGGGGAGCTGTTTTTT.